This T cell receptor beta chain derives from a study of PD-1 blockade in classical Hodgkin lymphoma. Some clones are missing from TCRdb's copy, which holds only in-frame ones; the method was immunoSEQ multiplex PCR. Counted here are 25,000 to 30,000 clones, around nine tenths occurring once; the ten biggest clones make up approximately 6.3%. Findings and limits, study-wide: Patients who began taking nivolumab under 1 year after ASCT were left out.

Germline values: CDR1 LNHDA, CDR2 SQIVND (reference sequence). This CDR3 is 14 amino acids long. Trimming stripped 3 bases from V and 2 bases from J, with 11 bases between. Every patient had relapsed following autologous stem cell transplantation, and cohorts differed in brentuximab vedotin exposure. The investigators isolated CD8+ T cells from thawed PBMCs using magnetic negative selection. Best outcomes ranged across complete response, partial response and progressive disease. Turning to this clone: The target antigen is unknown.

Material: CD8+ T cells from blood, obtained at baseline. The genes are TRBV19 and TRBJ2-7; TRBD2 is a possible D gene (5 bases). The receptor's source is a human donor with classical Hodgkin lymphoma. CDR3 loop: CASSIGLGTYEQYF. CDR3 nucleotides: TGTGCCAGTAGTATCGGACTGGGCACCTACGAGCAGTACTTC.